The 8 T cell receptor beta chains below come from one sample, sequenced in a study of shared clonotypes between healthy human individuals. Sequencing used immunoSEQ multiplex PCR; TCRdb keeps in-frame clones, though not all of them. This table holds 2 million to 2.5 million clones, around 93% found once. The sequencing sample was made of naive CD4+ T cells from PBMCs. Indicated subset: CD45RA+ positively selected. These receptors were taken from a man between 18 and 35 years old in good health. Some clones in this sample may be carry-over from other donors' samples.

The chain couples TRBV2 to TRBJ2-1; 7 nucleotides align to TRBD1. Looked up from germline, CDR1 is SNHLY and CDR2 is FYNNEI. The CDR3 consists of 15 residues. The V segment lost 6 bases and the J segment 1 base; nucleotides outside the gene matches: 6. The CDR3 region is CASRTGTASYNEQFF. The CDR3, as DNA: TGTGCCAGCAGGACCGGGACAGCATCCTACAATGAGCAGTTCTTC.

The CDR3 DNA reads as TGTGCCAGCAGCTTGTCACTAGCGGGAGTAGTCGGGGAGCTGTTTTTT. It codes for CASSLSLAGVVGELFF. The chain carries TRBV5-6 and TRBJ2-2; 11 nucleotides align to TRBD2. This CDR3 has 16 amino acids. Germline CDR1 and CDR2: SGHDT and YYEEEE. Unmatched junction bases numbered 6, after V lost 1 base and J lost 7 bases.

The chain combines TRBV28 with TRBJ1-1; maybe TRBD1 (5 bases). V was cut by 4 bases and J by 11 bases, with 20 bases left in between. The CDR3 is made up of 14 amino acids. Germline loops: CDR1 MDHEN, CDR2 SYDVKM. CDR3 sequence (DNA): TGTGCCAGCAGTTCCCCTCTGCGGGGGATTGGGGCTTTCTTT. This encodes CASSSPLRGIGAFF.

The J gene is TRBJ1-2, the V gene TRBV5-4; possibly TRBD1 for D (5 bases). V dropped 5 bases and J dropped 2 bases, with 13 bases sitting between them. Germline assignment: CDR1 SGHNT and CDR2 YYREEE (reference sequence). The CDR3 has 14 residues. The CDR3 spells CASRTKTENYGYTF. The CDR3 DNA sequence: TGTGCCAGCAGAACGAAGACAGAAAACTATGGCTACACCTTC.

The CDR3 nucleotides are TGTGCCAGTACGTCCGGGACAGGGGGCCACACTGAAGCTTTCTTT. This encodes CASTSGTGGHTEAFF. The chain links TRBV19 to TRBJ1-1, with 12 bases matching TRBD1. V shed 7 bases, J shed 3 bases, and the junction held 6 bases outside the gene matches. The CDR3 sequence is 15 residues long. Per germline, CDR1 LNHDA and CDR2 SQIVND (reference sequence). Variable domain in full (rest from reference TRBV19 and TRBJ1-1): DGGITQSPKYLFRKEGQNVTLSCEQNLNHDAMYWYRQDPGQGLRLIYYSQIVNDFQKGDIAEGYSVSREKKESFPLTVTSAQKNPTAFYLCASTSGTGGHTEAFFGQGTRLTVV.

The gene calls are TRBV5-1 and TRBJ1-2; no reliable D call. V lost 0 bases and J 4 bases, leaving 7 bases between the germline ends. This CDR3 comprises 13 residues. Germline V lookup: CDR1 SGHRS, CDR2 YFSETQ. The DNA of the CDR3 is TGCGCCAGCAGCTTGGCAGATACCTATGGCTACACCTTC. It codes for CASSLADTYGYTF.

The V gene is TRBV5-1, the J gene TRBJ2-3; 8 bases are shared with TRBD2. The CDR3 consists of 15 residues. Germline CDR1 is SGHRS and CDR2 is YFSETQ. V lost 0 bases and J lost 6; bases outside the gene matches: 6. The CDR3 DNA reads TGCGCCAGCAGCTTGGCGGCTAGCGGGCCCGATACGCAGTATTTT. Translated, it gives CASSLAASGPDTQYF.

The CDR3 DNA follows: TGCAGCGTATATACCGGGACGAACAGGGGCGAGCAGTACTTC. Protein product: CSVYTGTNRGEQYF. The rearrangement joins TRBV29-1 to TRBJ2-7, with 7 bases aligning to TRBD1. The CDR3 extends over 14 amino acids. The germline gives CDR1 SQVTM, CDR2 ANQGSEA. The V segment lost 6 bases and the J segment 6 bases; nucleotides outside the gene matches: 14.